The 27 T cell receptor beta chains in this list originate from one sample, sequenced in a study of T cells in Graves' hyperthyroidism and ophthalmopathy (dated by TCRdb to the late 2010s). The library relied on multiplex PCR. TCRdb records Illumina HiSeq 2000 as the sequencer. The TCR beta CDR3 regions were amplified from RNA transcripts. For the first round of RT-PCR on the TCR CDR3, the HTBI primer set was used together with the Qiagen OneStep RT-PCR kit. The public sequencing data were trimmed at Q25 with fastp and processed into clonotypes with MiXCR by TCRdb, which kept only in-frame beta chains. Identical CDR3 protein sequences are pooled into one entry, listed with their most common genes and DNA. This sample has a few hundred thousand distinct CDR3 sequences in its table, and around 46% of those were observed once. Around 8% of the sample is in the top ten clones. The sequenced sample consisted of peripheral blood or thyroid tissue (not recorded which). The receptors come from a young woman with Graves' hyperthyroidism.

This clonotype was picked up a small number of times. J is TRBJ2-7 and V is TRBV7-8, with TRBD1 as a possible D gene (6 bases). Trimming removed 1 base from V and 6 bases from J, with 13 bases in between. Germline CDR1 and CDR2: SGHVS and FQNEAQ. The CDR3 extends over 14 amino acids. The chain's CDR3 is CASSLGGPRVEQYF. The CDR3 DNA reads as TGTGCCAGCAGCTTAGGGGGGCCTCGGGTCGAGCAGTACTTC.

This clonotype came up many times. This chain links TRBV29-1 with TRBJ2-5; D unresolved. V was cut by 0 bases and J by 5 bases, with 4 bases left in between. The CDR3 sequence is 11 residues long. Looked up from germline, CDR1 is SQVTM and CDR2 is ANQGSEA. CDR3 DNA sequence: TGCAGCGTTGAAGATTGGGAGACCCAGTACTTC. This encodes CSVEDWETQYF.

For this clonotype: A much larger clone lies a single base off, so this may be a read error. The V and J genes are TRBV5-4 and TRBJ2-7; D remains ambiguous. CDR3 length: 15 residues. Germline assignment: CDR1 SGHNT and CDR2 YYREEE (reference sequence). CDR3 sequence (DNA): TGTGCCAGCAGCTTGTTACAGCTAGGTCTCTACGAGCTGTACTTC. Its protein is CASSLLQLGLYELYF. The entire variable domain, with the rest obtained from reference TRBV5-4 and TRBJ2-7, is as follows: ETGVTQSPTHLIKTRGQQVTLRCSSQSGHNTVSWYQQALGQGPQFIFQYYREEENGRGNFPPRFSGLQFPNYSSELNVNALELDDSALYLCASSLLQLGLYELYFGPGTRLTVT.

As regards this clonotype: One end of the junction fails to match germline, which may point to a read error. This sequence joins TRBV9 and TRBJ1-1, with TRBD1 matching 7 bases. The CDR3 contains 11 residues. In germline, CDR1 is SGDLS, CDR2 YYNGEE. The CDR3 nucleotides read TGTGCAAGCAATACAGGGGATGAAGCTTTCTTT. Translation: CASNTGDEAFF.

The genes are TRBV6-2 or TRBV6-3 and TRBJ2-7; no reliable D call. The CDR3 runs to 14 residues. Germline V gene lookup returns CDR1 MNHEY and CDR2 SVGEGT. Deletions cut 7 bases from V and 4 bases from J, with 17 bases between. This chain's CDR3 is CASTPERYLYEQYF. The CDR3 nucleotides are TGTGCCAGCACCCCAGAGAGGTATCTGTACGAGCAGTACTTC.

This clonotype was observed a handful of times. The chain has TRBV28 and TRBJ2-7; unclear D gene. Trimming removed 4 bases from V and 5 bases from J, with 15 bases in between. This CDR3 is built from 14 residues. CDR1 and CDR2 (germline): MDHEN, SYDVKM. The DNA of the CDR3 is TGTGCCAGCAGTTACTTCAAGGTCTCGAACGAGCAGTACTTC. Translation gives CASSYFKVSNEQYF.

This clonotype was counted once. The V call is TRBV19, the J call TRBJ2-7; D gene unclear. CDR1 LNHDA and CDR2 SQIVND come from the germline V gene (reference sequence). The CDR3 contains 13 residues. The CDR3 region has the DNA TGTGCTACGCGAACTGGAAGCCCCACCGAGCAGTACTTC. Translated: CATRTGSPTEQYF.

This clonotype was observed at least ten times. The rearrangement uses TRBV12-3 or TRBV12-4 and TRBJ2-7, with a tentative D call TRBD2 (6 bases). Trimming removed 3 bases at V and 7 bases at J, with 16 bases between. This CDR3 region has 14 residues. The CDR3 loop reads CASSLRDAGREQYF. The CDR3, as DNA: TGTGCCAGCAGTTTGCGGGACGCAGGTCGAGAGCAGTACTTC.

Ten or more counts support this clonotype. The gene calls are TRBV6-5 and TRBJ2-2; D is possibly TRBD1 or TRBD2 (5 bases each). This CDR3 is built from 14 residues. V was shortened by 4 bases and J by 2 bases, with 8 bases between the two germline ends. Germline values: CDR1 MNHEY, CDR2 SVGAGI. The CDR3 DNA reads TGTGCCAGCAGTTGGGACGGAAACACCGGGGAGCTGTTTTTT. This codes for CASSWDGNTGELFF.

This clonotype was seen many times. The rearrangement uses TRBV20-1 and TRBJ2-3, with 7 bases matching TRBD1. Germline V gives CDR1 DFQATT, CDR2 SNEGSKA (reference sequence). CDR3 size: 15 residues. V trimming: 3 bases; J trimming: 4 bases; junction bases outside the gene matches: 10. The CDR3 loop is CSASGDSRMADTQYF. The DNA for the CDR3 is TGCAGTGCTAGTGGGGACAGTCGTATGGCAGATACGCAGTATTTT.

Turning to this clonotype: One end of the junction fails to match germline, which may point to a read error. CDR3 DNA: TGCAGTGCTACGTACACAGTGAGCACTGAAGCCTTCTTT. Translated: CSATYTVSTEAFF. The chain has TRBV20-1 and TRBJ1-1; unclear D gene. The CDR3 loop spans 13 amino acids. Germline V gene data show CDR1 as DFQATT and CDR2 as SNEGSKA (reference sequence).

Written as DNA, the CDR3 is TGTGCCACCAGTGGTTCCGGGACACCGTTGGACTATGGCTACACCTTC. It encodes CATSGSGTPLDYGYTF. The chain carries TRBV24-1 and TRBJ1-2, with TRBD1 as a possible D gene (6 bases). The ends were cut back, 5 bases at V and 3 bases at J, with 18 bases in the middle. The CDR3 is 16 amino acids. The V gene's germline CDR1 is KGHDR and CDR2 SFDVKD.

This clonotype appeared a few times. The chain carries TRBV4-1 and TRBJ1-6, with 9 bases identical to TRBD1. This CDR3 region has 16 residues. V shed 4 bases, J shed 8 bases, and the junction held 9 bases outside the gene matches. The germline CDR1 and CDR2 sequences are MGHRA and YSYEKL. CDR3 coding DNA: TGCGCCAGCAGCCCACAGGGGGCTGCAGGCCATTCACCCCTCCACTTT. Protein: CASSPQGAAGHSPLHF.

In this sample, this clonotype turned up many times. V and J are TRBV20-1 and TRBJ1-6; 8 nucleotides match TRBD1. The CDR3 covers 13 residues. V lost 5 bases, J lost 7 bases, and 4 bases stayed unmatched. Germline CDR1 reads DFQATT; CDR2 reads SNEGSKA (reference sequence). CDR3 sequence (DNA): TGCAGTGCTCTAAGGGACAGGAATTCACCCCTCCACTTT. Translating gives CSALRDRNSPLHF.

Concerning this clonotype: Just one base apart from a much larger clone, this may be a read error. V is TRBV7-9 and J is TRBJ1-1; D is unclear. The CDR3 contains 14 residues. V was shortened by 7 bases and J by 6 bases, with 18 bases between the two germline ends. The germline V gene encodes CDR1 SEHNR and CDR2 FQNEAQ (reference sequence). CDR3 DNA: TGTGCCAGCACTCTAGGAACAGCAAACCCTGAAGCTTTCTTT. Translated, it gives CASTLGTANPEAFF.

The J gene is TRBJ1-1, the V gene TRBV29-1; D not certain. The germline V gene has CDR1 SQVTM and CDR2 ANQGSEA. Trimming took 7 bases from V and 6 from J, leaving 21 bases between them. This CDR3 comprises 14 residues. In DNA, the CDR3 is TGCAGCGCCAGCGTTGATCAGAACCTTTCTGAAGCTTTCTTT. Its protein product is CSASVDQNLSEAFF.

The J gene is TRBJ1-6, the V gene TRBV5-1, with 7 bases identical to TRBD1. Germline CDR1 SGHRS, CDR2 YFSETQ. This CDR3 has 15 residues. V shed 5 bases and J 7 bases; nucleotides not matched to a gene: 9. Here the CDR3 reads CASRPDWDSNSPLHF. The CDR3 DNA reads TGCGCCAGCAGACCTGACTGGGACAGCAATTCACCCCTCCACTTT.

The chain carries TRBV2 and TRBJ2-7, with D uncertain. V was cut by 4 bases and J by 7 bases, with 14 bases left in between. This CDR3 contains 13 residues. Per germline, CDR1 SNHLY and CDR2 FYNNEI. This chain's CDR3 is CASSAGETGEQYF. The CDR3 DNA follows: TGTGCCAGCAGTGCTGGGGAAACTGGGGAGCAGTACTTC.

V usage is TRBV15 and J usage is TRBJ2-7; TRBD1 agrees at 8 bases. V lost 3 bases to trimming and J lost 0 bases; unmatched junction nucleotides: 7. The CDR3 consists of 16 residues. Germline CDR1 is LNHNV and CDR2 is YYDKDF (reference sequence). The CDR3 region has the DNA TGTGCCACCAGCAGTGGGATGGGACAGGTCTCCTACGAGCAGTACTTC. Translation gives CATSSGMGQVSYEQYF.

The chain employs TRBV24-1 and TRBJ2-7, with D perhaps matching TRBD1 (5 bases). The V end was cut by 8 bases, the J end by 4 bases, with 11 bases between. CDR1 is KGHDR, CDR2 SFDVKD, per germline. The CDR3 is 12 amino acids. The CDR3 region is CATTRQIYEQYF. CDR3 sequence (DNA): TGTGCCACCACAAGACAGATTTACGAGCAGTACTTC.

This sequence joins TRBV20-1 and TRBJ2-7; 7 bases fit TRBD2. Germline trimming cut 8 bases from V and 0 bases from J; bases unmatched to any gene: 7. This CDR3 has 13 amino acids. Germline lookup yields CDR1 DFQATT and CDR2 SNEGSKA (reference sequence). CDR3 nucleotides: TGCAGTTACGGCGGGAGCGTCTCCTACGAGCAGTACTTC. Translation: CSYGGSVSYEQYF.

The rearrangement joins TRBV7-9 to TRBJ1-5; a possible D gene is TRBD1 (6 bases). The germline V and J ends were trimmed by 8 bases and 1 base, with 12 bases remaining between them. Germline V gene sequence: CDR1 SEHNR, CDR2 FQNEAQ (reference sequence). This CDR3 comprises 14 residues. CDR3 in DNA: TGTGCCAGCCGGGACACAGGGAGCAATCAGCCCCAGCATTTT. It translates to CASRDTGSNQPQHF.

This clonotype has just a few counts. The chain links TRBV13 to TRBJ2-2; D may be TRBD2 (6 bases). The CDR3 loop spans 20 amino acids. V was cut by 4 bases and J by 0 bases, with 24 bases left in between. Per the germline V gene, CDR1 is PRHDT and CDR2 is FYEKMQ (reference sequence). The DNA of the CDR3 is TGTGCCAGCAGCTCGAAGAGCGTCTCCTTAGCGGACCCGAACACCGGGGAGCTGTTTTTT. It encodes CASSSKSVSLADPNTGELFF.

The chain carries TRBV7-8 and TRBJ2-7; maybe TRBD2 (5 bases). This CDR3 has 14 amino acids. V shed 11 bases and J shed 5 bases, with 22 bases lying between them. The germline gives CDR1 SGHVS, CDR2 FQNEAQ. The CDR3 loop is CAWTLSQPGDEQYF. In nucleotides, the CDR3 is TGTGCCTGGACCCTATCCCAACCCGGGGACGAGCAGTACTTC.

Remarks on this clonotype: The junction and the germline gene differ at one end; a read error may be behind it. This CDR3 is CASSPPVSGGKEQFF. The CDR3 bases are TGCGCCAGCAGCCCCCCGGTCTCGGGAGGAAAGGAGCAGTTCTTC. This chain joins TRBV7-3 and TRBJ2-5, with TRBD2 matching 7 bases. The last part of the DNA fits TRBJ2-1 better; the J call may be wrong. Germline V gene sequence: CDR1 SGHTA, CDR2 FQGTGA. The CDR3 has 15 amino acids.

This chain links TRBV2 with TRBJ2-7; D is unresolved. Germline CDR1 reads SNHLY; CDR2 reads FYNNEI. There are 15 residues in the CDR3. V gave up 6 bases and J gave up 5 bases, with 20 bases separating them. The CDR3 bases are TGTGCCAGCAGGATTTTAGAGGACCTGTGGGACGAGCAGTACTTC. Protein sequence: CASRILEDLWDEQYF.

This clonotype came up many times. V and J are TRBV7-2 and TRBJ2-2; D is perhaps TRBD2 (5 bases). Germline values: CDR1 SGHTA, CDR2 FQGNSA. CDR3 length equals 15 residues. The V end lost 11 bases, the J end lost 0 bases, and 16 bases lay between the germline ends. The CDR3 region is CALTPVATNTGELFF. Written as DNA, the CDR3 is TGTGCCCTCACCCCCGTAGCGACGAACACCGGGGAGCTGTTTTTT.